This T cell receptor (beta chain) stems from a study of PD-1 blockade in classical Hodgkin lymphoma. The CDR3 runs 15 residues. Between the trimmed V and J ends, which lost 3 bases and 0 bases, there was a span of 12 bases. The germline V gene encodes CDR1 MDHEN and CDR2 SYDVKM. In this sample, this clone turned up once. The data were produced by immunoSEQ multiplex PCR, yet TCRdb's version contains in-frame clones alone and is incomplete. The sample lists 80,000 to 100,000 clones; 85% to 95% were seen once. Time point: cycle 4 day 1 (C4D1), after more than 5 weeks of nivolumab. The patients all showed relapse after autologous stem cell transplantation, while their brentuximab vedotin exposure varied.

The V and J genes are TRBV28 and TRBJ2-7, with D unclear. The sequence was obtained from a human donor with classical Hodgkin lymphoma. Here the sequenced sample was peripheral blood mononuclear cells (PBMCs), taken before the fourth cycle of nivolumab. This CDR3 reads CASSFGGVPSYEQYF. CDR3 DNA: TGTGCCAGCAGTTTCGGTGGCGTGCCCTCCTACGAGCAGTACTTC.